Sequencing of this T cell receptor (beta chain) was carried out in a study of CD8 T cells in Susac syndrome. The RNA input was about 0.5 to 1 ug, and it was reverse transcribed with random hexamers. Each CDR3 protein is one row after TCRdb ran MiXCR on the immunoSEQ multiplex PCR reads. Among some 240,000 distinct CDR3 sequences listed, 90% to 96% were seen once. Sequencing of TCR beta, carried out with a high-throughput approach, was applied to CD8+ and CD4+ T cells from the blood. Negative isolation yielded the CD8+ and CD4+ T cells, while FACS enriched the TEMRA cells. Trimming pared 4 bases from V and 2 bases from J, leaving 14 bases between. The germline V gene encodes CDR1 SQVTM and CDR2 ANQGSEA. The CDR3 extends over 14 amino acids.

The receptor's source is a human donor with Susac syndrome. The sample was CD4+ T cells from PBMCs. The rearrangement links TRBV29-1 to TRBJ1-1, with D hard to call. The CDR3 nucleotides are TGCAGCGTTGCGGCATCCCACGGCAACACTGAAGCTTTCTTT. It encodes CSVAASHGNTEAFF.